This T cell receptor (beta chain) was recorded in a study of CD8 T cell repertoires and HIV-1 epitope variants. Study-level information: Separate wells received one of Twenty-five Gag or Nef variant peptides. Controls included no peptide, Ebola AY9 epitope, and a CMV, EBV, flu pool.

Concerning this clone itself: Its target is not known.

V was shortened by 1 base and J by 2 bases, with 6 bases between the two germline ends. The CDR3 contains 13 residues. The germline gives CDR1 MNHEY, CDR2 SVGAGI. Study-level results: This assay reports beta chains of antigen-expanded cells, not T cell function.

TCR beta CDR3 was sequenced at survey depth on immunoSEQ. Sequenced by immunoSEQ multiplex PCR; TCRdb stores in-frame clones only, minus some. The data contain about 4,500 clones, 69% of them singletons. The clonotype originates from a male donor with HIV. Sequenced sample: cultured CD8+ T cells derived from PBMCs. The V gene is TRBV6-5, the J gene TRBJ2-7, with a tentative D call TRBD2 (5 bases). The CDR3 DNA reads TGTGCCAGCAGTTACTTCGGGGCCTACGAGCAGTACTTC. Residues: CASSYFGAYEQYF.